This T cell receptor beta chain is from a study of control samples from healthy donors and cancer patients. The CDR3 is made up of 14 amino acids. Per the germline V gene, CDR1 is LNHDA and CDR2 is SQIVND (reference sequence). V lost 5 bases, J lost 3 bases, and 7 bases stayed unmatched. Profiled with immunoSEQ multiplex PCR; TCRdb holds only in-frame clones, not every one. The repertoire includes about 160,000 clones, over 85% of them detected once, and approximately 5.7% sits in the top ten. Sequencing used blood. V is TRBV19 and J is TRBJ2-7, with TRBD1 matching over 7 bases. The receptor comes from a man between 18 and 29 years old in good health. The CDR3 here is CASSFATGNYEQYF. Written as DNA, the CDR3 is TGTGCCAGTAGTTTCGCGACAGGGAACTACGAGCAGTACTTC.